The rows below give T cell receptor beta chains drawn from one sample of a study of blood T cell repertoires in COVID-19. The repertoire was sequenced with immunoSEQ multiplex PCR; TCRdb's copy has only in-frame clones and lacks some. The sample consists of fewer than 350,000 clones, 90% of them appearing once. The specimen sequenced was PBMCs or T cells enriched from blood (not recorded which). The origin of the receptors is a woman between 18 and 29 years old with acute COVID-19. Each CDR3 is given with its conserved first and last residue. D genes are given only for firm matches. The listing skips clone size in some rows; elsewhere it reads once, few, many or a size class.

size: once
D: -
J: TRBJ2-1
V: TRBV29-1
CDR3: CSVDLGQAYNEQFF
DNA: TGCAGCGTTGACCTGGGACAAGCCTACAATGAGCAGTTCTTC

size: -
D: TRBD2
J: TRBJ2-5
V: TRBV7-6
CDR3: CASSSRLAGGSGETQYF
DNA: TGTGCCAGCAGCTCCCGACTAGCGGGAGGTTCCGGGGAGACCCAGTACTTC

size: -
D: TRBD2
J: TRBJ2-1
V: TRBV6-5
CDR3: CASSPATSGINEQFF
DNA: TGTGCCAGCAGTCCCGCGACTAGCGGGATTAATGAGCAGTTCTTC

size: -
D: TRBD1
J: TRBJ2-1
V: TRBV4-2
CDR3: CASSRTRQGGTYNEQFF
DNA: TGTGCCAGCAGCCGAACCCGACAGGGGGGAACCTACAATGAGCAGTTCTTC

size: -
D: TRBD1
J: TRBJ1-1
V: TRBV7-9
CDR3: CASTGNRGISEAFF
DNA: TGTGCCAGCACCGGGAACAGGGGAATCTCTGAAGCTTTCTTT

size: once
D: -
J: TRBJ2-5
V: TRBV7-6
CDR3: CASSSSFQETQYF
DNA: TGTGCCAGCAGCTCTTCGTTTCAAGAGACCCAGTACTTC

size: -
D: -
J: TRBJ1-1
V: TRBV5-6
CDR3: CASSLGAVTEAFF
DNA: TGTGCCAGCAGCTTGGGGGCTGTCACTGAAGCTTTCTTT

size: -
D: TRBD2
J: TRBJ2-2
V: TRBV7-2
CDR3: CASSLSSGRIGELFF
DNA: TGTGCCAGCAGCCTCAGTAGCGGGAGAATCGGGGAGCTGTTTTTT

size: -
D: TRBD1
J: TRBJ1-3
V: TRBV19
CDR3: CASSITGFDREISGNTIYF
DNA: TGTGCCAGTAGTATCACAGGTTTCGACAGGGAAATCTCTGGAAACACCATATATTTT

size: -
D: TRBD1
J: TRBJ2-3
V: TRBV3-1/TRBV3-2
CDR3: CASGTGTHEDTQYF
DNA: TGTGCCAGCGGGACAGGTACGCACGAAGATACGCAGTATTTT

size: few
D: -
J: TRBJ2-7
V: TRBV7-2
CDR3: CASNSKEVDYEQYF
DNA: TGTGCCAGCAACTCTAAGGAGGTTGACTACGAGCAGTACTTC

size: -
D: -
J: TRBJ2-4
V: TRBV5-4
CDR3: CASSSQTSIAKNIQYF
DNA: TGTGCCAGCAGCTCCCAGACATCGATAGCCAAAAACATTCAGTACTTC

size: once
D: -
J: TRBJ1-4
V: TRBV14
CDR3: CASSQGGDGGLEKLFF
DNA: TGTGCCAGCAGCCAAGGGGGAGACGGGGGGCTGGAAAAACTGTTTTTT

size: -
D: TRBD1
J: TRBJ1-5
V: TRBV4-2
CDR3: CASGKDRNQPQHF
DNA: TGTGCCAGCGGCAAGGACAGGAACCAGCCCCAGCATTTT

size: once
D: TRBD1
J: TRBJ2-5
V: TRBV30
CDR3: CAWNGYRGQETQYF
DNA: TGTGCCTGGAACGGTTACAGGGGACAAGAGACCCAGTACTTC

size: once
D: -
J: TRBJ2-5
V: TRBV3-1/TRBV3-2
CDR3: CASMGGGPATTETQYF
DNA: TGTGCCAGCATGGGGGGGGGCCCGGCAACCACTGAGACCCAGTACTTC

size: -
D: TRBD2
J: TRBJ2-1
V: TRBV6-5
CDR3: CVLGGRDNEQFF
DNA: TGCGTACTGGGAGGGAGGGACAATGAGCAGTTCTTC

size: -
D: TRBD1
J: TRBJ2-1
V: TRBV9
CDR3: CASDRGPLLDEQFF
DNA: TGTGCCAGCGACAGGGGTCCGCTGTTGGATGAGCAGTTCTTC

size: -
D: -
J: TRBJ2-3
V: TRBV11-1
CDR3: CASRAPFTDTQYF
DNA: TGTGCCAGCAGAGCCCCCTTCACAGATACGCAGTATTTT

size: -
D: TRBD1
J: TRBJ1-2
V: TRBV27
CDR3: CASRGTGGSGYTF
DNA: TGTGCCAGCAGAGGGACAGGGGGCTCTGGCTACACCTTC